One and the same sample provided the 24 T cell receptor beta chains below, sequenced in a study of shared clonotypes between healthy human individuals. Method: immunoSEQ multiplex PCR; TCRdb's copy keeps in-frame clones and lacks some. The sample lists hundreds of thousands of clones; around 73% were seen once. The sequencing sample was made of memory CD4+ T cells sorted from blood. Subset of the sample: CD45RA-negative fraction. The receptors derive from a woman aged 25 to 39 in good health.

The chain links TRBV5-1 to TRBJ1-1; D is unresolved. Germline assignment: CDR1 SGHRS and CDR2 YFSETQ. The CDR3 runs to 11 residues. V lost 5 bases to trimming and J lost 6 bases, with 8 bases between them. The CDR3 region has the DNA TGCGCCAGCAGATCCAGTCCTGAAGCTTTCTTT. This gives the protein CASRSSPEAFF. The complete variable domain, with remaining parts taken from reference TRBV5-1 and TRBJ1-1, reads KAGVTQTPRYLIKTRGQQVTLSCSPISGHRSVSWYQQTPGQGLQFLFEYFSETQRNKGNFPGRFSGRQFSNSRSEMNVSTLELGDSALYLCASRSSPEAFFGQGTRLTVV.

This clone was detected a few times. The chain recombines TRBV11-2 with TRBJ1-2; D gene ambiguous. The CDR3 consists of 12 residues. Germline CDR1 reads SGHAT; CDR2 reads FQNNGV. V was pared by 1 base and J by 8 bases, with 8 bases between. CDR3 sequence reads: CASSLVRQGYTF. The CDR3 DNA follows: TGTGCCAGCAGCTTAGTAAGGCAAGGCTACACCTTC.

The genes are TRBV30 and TRBJ1-5, with D uncertain. Between the trimmed V and J ends, which lost 0 bases and 1 base, there was a span of 7 bases. This CDR3 is 14 amino acids long. In germline, CDR1 is GTSNPN, CDR2 SVGIG (reference sequence). CDR3 bases: TGTGCCTGGAGTGTGGACGCAAGCAATCAGCCCCAGCATTTT. The encoded protein is CAWSVDASNQPQHF.

The sample holds a few counts of this clone. This chain uses TRBV12-5 with TRBJ1-1; 7 bases align to TRBD1. The V gene's germline CDR1 is LGHNT and CDR2 FRNRAP. The ends lost 1 base at V and 2 bases at J; junction bases unmatched: 7. The CDR3 consists of 16 residues. CDR3 protein: CASGLARQGGNTEAFF. As DNA, the CDR3 is TGTGCTAGTGGTTTGGCAAGACAGGGAGGAAACACTGAAGCTTTCTTT.

This clone turned up a few times. The identical CDR3 is also encoded by other nucleotide sequences in the sample. V is TRBV4-1 and J is TRBJ2-7; 10 nucleotides align to TRBD2. This CDR3 is 14 amino acids long. Per germline, CDR1 MGHRA and CDR2 YSYEKL. The junction had 2 bases not matched to a gene; V was cut back by 5 bases and J by 1 base. The chain's CDR3 is CASSSSGSSYEQYF. CDR3 DNA sequence: TGCGCCAGCAGCTCTAGCGGGAGTTCCTACGAGCAGTACTTC.

The J gene is TRBJ2-2, the V gene TRBV5-1, with 7 bases matching TRBD2. The CDR3 loop spans 15 amino acids. The V and J ends lost 4 bases and 3 bases, in that order; junction bases with no gene match: 6. Germline V gene lookup returns CDR1 SGHRS and CDR2 YFSETQ. DNA for the CDR3: TGCGCCAGCAGCCCCTTTGGGGGGGACACCGGGGAGCTGTTTTTT. It codes for CASSPFGGDTGELFF.

There are a few counts of this clone. The V and J genes are TRBV28 and TRBJ1-3; no reliable D call. Germline V gene sequence: CDR1 MDHEN, CDR2 SYDVKM. The CDR3 has 16 residues. Trimming took off 5 bases at V and 0 bases at J, with 14 bases between the two ends. The CDR3 sequence is CASSPTTAGSGNTIYF. The CDR3 DNA sequence: TGTGCCAGCAGTCCTACTACAGCCGGCTCTGGAAACACCATATATTTT.

The chain has TRBV6-1 and TRBJ2-1; D possibly corresponds to TRBD2 (6 bases). Germline CDR1 reads MNHNS; CDR2 reads SASEGT. The V end lost 3 bases, the J end lost 2 bases, and 14 bases lay between the germline ends. This CDR3 contains 16 residues. CDR3 in amino acids: CASSELGTGAYNEQFF. The DNA for the CDR3 is TGTGCCAGCAGTGAGTTGGGGACGGGGGCCTACAATGAGCAGTTCTTC.

This clone came up a few times. The chain couples TRBV19 to TRBJ2-3, with TRBD1 identical over 7 bases. J gave up 1 base and V 8 bases, and 9 bases lay outside the gene matches. This CDR3 has 15 amino acids. Germline V gene lookup returns CDR1 LNHDA and CDR2 SQIVND (reference sequence). The CDR3 here is CASQNRGRGTDTQYF. CDR3 in DNA: TGTGCCAGTCAGAACAGGGGAAGAGGCACAGATACGCAGTATTTT.

V and J are TRBV28 and TRBJ2-3, with D unresolved. Trimming stripped 6 bases from V and 5 bases from J, with 15 bases between. Germline V gene lookup returns CDR1 MDHEN and CDR2 SYDVKM. The CDR3 sequence is 14 residues long. The CDR3 here is CASSLRSMGDTQYF. CDR3 coding DNA: TGTGCCAGCAGCCTGCGGTCGATGGGAGATACGCAGTATTTT.

The genes are TRBV7-8 and TRBJ1-5; D gene ambiguous. Germline V gene lookup returns CDR1 SGHVS and CDR2 FQNEAQ. Trimming cost V 2 bases and J 3 bases, with 8 bases left between them. CDR3 length: 14 amino acids. The chain's CDR3 is CASSLISANQPQHF. CDR3 nucleotides: TGTGCCAGCAGCTTAATTAGTGCCAATCAGCCCCAGCATTTT.

The chain carries TRBV28 and TRBJ2-1; possible D gene TRBD2, 6 bases. The germline gives CDR1 MDHEN, CDR2 SYDVKM. The CDR3 has 12 residues. The germline V and J ends were trimmed by 4 bases and 12 bases, with 13 bases remaining between them. The CDR3 here is CASSSTGTGQFF. DNA of the CDR3: TGTGCCAGCAGTTCCACCGGGACTGGGCAGTTCTTC.

The V call is TRBV2, the J call TRBJ1-5; 10 nucleotides agree with TRBD1. The CDR3 runs to 15 residues. V gave up 8 bases and J gave up 7 bases; unmatched junction bases: 11. In germline, CDR1 is SNHLY, CDR2 FYNNEI. In DNA, the CDR3 is TGTGCCAGCTCCGAGGACAGGGGGTTTGTGCAGCCCCAGCATTTT. This encodes CASSEDRGFVQPQHF.

This clone was observed a handful of times. The CDR3 loop is CASSPMAGTDNYGYTF. For the CDR3, the DNA is TGTGCCAGCTCCCCGATGGCCGGGACAGATAACTATGGCTACACCTTC. The rearrangement links TRBV18 to TRBJ1-2, with 7 nucleotides matching TRBD1. The CDR3 has 16 amino acids. V lost 6 bases to trimming and J lost 1 base; unmatched junction nucleotides: 11. Per germline, CDR1 KGHSH and CDR2 LQKENI.

This chain links TRBV6-4 with TRBJ2-2; TRBD1 matches 12 bases. The J segment lost 3 bases and the V segment lost 5 bases, leaving 7 bases of the junction unmatched. The CDR3 is made up of 17 amino acids. CDR1 is MRHNA, CDR2 SNTAGT, per germline. The DNA for the CDR3 is TGTGCCAGCAGTAGGGGGGACAGGGGGCGATACACCGGGGAGCTGTTTTTT. It is translated as CASSRGDRGRYTGELFF.

The genes are TRBV14 and TRBJ2-5; 9 bases line up with TRBD1. This CDR3 region has 16 residues. Unmatched junction bases numbered 8, after V lost 1 base and J lost 5 bases. Germline V gives CDR1 SGHDN, CDR2 FVKESK. CDR3 residues: CASSQVAGQGWETQYF. In nucleotides, the CDR3 is TGTGCCAGCAGCCAAGTTGCGGGACAGGGATGGGAGACCCAGTACTTC.

The chain couples TRBV28 to TRBJ2-6; 7 nucleotides match TRBD1. Germline-derived CDR1 and CDR2 are MDHEN and SYDVKM. Trimming took 8 bases from V and 2 from J; bases not matched to a gene: 9. The length of the CDR3 is 16 residues. The DNA of the CDR3 is TGTGCCAGCCGAACCTTTGACAGGGCTGGGGCCAACGTCCTGACTTTC. Amino acid sequence: CASRTFDRAGANVLTF.

This clone has only a few counts. The chain links TRBV6-5 to TRBJ1-5, with 9 bases fitting TRBD1. CDR3 length equals 14 residues. Germline V gives CDR1 MNHEY, CDR2 SVGAGI. V dropped 6 bases and J dropped 5; count of bases not matched to a gene: 5. CDR3 region: CASRKGQGHQPQHF. In DNA, the CDR3 is TGTGCCAGCAGAAAAGGACAGGGGCATCAGCCCCAGCATTTT.

V and J are TRBV7-9 and TRBJ1-5; TRBD1 matches 10 bases. The CDR3 contains 13 residues. The V gene's germline CDR1 is SEHNR and CDR2 FQNEAQ (reference sequence). After removal of 5 bases from V and 10 bases from J, the junction contained 5 bases not matched to a gene. The CDR3, as DNA: TGTGCCAGCAGCCCCGGGACAGGGGAACCCCAGCATTTT. This encodes CASSPGTGEPQHF.

The gene calls are TRBV5-6 and TRBJ2-7; tentatively, D is TRBD1 or TRBD2 (5 bases each). The CDR3 length is 13 residues. Trimming removed 5 bases at V and 6 bases at J, with 15 bases between. CDR1 and CDR2 (germline): SGHDT, YYEEEE. CDR3 loop: CASRVYGGSEQYF. The DNA of the CDR3 is TGTGCCAGCAGAGTATATGGGGGAAGCGAGCAGTACTTC.

DNA for the CDR3: TGTGCCAGTAGCTCGGGACAGGGTAACTACAATGAGCAGTTCTTC. Translating gives CASSSGQGNYNEQFF. The chain uses TRBV19 and TRBJ2-1, with 9 bases fitting TRBD1. CDR3 length equals 15 residues. CDR1 LNHDA and CDR2 SQIVND come from the germline V gene (reference sequence). Losses at the gene ends were 6 bases for V and 3 bases for J; bases not matched to a gene: 6.

This clone turned up a few times. This chain connects TRBV5-6 to TRBJ1-2; D possibly corresponds to TRBD1 (5 bases). Deletions cut 4 bases from V and 5 bases from J, with 12 bases between. The CDR3 is made up of 13 amino acids. From germline, CDR1 is SGHDT and CDR2 YYEEEE. The CDR3 spells CASSPGRQYGYTF. CDR3 coding DNA: TGTGCCAGCAGCCCGGGACGGCAATATGGCTACACCTTC.

The V call is TRBV27, the J call TRBJ2-1; D unresolved. V lost 8 bases and J lost 0, with 11 bases in between. CDR1 and CDR2 (germline): MNHEY, SMNVEV (reference sequence). This CDR3 contains 14 residues. CDR3 sequence: CASQRLSSYNEQFF. Here the CDR3 DNA reads TGTGCCAGCCAAAGATTAAGCTCCTACAATGAGCAGTTCTTC.

This clone was found once. V usage is TRBV4-2 and J usage is TRBJ2-3; D gene uncertain. Germline CDR1 is LGHNA and CDR2 is YNFKEQ. The length of the CDR3 is 12 residues. Trimming took off 3 bases at V and 6 bases at J, with 7 bases between the two ends. Written as DNA, the CDR3 is TGTGCCAGCAGCCAGGTGGAGGATACGCAGTATTTT. This gives the protein CASSQVEDTQYF.